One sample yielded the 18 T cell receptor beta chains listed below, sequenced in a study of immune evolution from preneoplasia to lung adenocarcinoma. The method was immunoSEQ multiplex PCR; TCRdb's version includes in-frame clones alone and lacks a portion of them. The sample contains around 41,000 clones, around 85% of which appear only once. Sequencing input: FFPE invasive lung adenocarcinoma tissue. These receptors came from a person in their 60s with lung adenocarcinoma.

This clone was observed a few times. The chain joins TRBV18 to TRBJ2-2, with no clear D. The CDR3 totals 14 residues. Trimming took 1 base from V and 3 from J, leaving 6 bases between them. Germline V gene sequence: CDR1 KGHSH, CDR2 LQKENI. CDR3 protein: CASSPLPDTGELFF. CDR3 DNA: TGTGCCAGCTCACCACTGCCAGACACCGGGGAGCTGTTTTTT.

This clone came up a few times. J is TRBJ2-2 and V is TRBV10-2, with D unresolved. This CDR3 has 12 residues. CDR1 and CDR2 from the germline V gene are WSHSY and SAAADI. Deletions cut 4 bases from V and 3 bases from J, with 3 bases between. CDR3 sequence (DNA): TGCGCCAGCAGTGTCTACACCGGGGAGCTGTTTTTT. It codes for CASSVYTGELFF.

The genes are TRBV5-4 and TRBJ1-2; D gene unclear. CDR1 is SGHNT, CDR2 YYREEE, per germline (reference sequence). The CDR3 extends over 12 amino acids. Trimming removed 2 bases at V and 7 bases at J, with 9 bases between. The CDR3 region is CASSFKDFGYTF. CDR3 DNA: TGTGCCAGCAGCTTCAAGGACTTTGGCTACACCTTC.

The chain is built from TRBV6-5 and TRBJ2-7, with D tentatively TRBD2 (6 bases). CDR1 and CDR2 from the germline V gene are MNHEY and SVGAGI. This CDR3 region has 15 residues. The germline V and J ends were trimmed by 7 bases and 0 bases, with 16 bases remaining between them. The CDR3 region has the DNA TGTGCCAGCAACCCCCACCCGGGAGTCTCCTACGAGCAGTACTTC. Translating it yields CASNPHPGVSYEQYF.

CDR3 nucleotides: TGCGCCAGCAGCTTGGAGGGGACTAGCGGCCACAATGAGCAGTTCTTC. Translation gives CASSLEGTSGHNEQFF. V gene TRBV5-1 combines with J gene TRBJ2-1, with 11 bases matching TRBD2. V shed 0 bases, J shed 5 bases, and the junction held 4 bases outside the gene matches. CDR1 and CDR2 (germline): SGHRS, YFSETQ. The CDR3 has 16 amino acids.

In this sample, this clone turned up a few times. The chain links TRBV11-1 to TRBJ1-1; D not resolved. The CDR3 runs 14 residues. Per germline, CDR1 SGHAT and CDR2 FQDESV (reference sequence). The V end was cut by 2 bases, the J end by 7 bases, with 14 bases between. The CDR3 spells CASSLRARSSEAFF. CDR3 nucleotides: TGTGCCAGCAGCTTAAGGGCCCGGAGCAGTGAAGCTTTCTTT.

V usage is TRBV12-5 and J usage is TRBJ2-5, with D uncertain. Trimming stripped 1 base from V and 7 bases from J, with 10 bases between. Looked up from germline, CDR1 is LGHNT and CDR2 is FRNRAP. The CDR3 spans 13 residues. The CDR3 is CASGLDSAATQYF. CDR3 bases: TGTGCTAGTGGTTTGGATTCCGCAGCGACCCAGTACTTC.

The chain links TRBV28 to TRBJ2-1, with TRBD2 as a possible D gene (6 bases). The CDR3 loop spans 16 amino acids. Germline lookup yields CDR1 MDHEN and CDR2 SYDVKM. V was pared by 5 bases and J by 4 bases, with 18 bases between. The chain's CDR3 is CASSSLSGGIYNEQFF. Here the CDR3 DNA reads TGTGCCAGCAGTAGCCTTAGTGGCGGGATTTACAATGAGCAGTTCTTC.

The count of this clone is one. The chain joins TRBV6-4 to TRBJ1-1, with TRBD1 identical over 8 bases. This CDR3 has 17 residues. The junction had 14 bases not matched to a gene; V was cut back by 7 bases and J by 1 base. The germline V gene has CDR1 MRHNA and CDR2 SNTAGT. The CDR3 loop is CASTNYAGGARNTEAFF. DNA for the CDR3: TGTGCCAGCACTAATTACGCAGGGGGCGCAAGGAACACTGAAGCTTTCTTT.

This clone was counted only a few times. The CDR3 loop is CASGREGGQETQYF. CDR3 in DNA: TGTGCCAGCGGACGGGAGGGAGGACAAGAGACCCAGTACTTC. This chain connects TRBV2 to TRBJ2-5; 8 bases fit TRBD2. CDR1 is SNHLY, CDR2 FYNNEI, per germline. J lost 2 bases, V lost 8 bases, and 7 bases had no gene match. The CDR3 covers 14 residues.

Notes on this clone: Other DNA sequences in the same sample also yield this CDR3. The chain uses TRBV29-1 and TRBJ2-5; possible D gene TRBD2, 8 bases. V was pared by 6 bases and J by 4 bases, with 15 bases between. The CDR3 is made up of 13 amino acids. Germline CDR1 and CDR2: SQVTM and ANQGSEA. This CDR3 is CSVGTAGVETQYF. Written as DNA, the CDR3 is TGCAGCGTGGGGACAGCGGGGGTAGAGACCCAGTACTTC. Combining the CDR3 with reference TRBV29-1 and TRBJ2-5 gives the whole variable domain SAVISQKPSRDICQRGTSLTIQCQVDSQVTMMFWYRQQPGQSLTLIATANQGSEATYESGFVIDKFPISRPNLTFSTLTVSNMSPEDSSIYLCSVGTAGVETQYFGPGTRLLVL.

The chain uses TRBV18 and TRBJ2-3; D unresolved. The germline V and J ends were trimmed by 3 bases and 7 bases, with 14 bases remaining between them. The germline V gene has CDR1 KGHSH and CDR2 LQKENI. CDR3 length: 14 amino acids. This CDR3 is CASSPQNLWNTQYF. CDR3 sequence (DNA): TGTGCCAGCTCACCTCAAAACTTATGGAATACGCAGTATTTT.

The CDR3 reads CASGLLTGEPWNEQFF. In nucleotides, the CDR3 is TGTGCTAGTGGTTTGCTTACGGGGGAGCCTTGGAATGAGCAGTTCTTC. V gene TRBV12-5 combines with J gene TRBJ2-1; tentatively, D is TRBD2 (6 bases). The CDR3 sequence is 16 residues long. The germline V gene has CDR1 LGHNT and CDR2 FRNRAP. V gave up 2 bases and J gave up 7 bases, with 18 bases separating them.

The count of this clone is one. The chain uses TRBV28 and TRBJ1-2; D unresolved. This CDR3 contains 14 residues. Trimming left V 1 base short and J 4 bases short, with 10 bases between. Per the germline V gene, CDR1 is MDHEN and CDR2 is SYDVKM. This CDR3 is CASSLYDGLYGYTF. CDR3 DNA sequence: TGTGCCAGCAGTTTATACGACGGCCTCTATGGCTACACCTTC.

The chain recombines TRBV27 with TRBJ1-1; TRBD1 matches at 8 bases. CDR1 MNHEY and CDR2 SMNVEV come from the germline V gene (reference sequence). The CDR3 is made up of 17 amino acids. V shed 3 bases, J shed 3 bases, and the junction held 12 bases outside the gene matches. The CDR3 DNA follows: TGTGCCAGCAGTTTCCTATCGACAGGGGTGAGGGACACTGAAGCTTTCTTT. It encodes CASSFLSTGVRDTEAFF.

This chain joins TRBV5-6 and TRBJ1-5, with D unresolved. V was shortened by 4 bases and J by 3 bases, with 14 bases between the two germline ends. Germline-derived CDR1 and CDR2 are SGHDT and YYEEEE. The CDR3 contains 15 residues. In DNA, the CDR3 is TGTGCCAGCAGCCGACTCGACCTGTACAATCAGCCCCAGCATTTT. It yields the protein CASSRLDLYNQPQHF.

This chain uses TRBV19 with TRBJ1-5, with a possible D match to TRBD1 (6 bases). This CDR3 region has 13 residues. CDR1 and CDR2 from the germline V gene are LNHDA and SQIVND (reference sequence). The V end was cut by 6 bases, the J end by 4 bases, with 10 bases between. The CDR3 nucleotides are TGTGCCAGTAGAGGACAGCAGAATCAGCCCCAGCATTTT. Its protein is CASRGQQNQPQHF.

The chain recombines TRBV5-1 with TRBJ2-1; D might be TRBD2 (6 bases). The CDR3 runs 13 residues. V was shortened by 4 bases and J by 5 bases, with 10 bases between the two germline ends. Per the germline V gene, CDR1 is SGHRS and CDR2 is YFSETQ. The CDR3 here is CASSPGGDNEQFF. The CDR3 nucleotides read TGCGCCAGCAGCCCCGGAGGGGACAATGAGCAGTTCTTC.